This paragraph reports one T cell receptor (beta chain). Its antigen target is currently unknown. Base qualities are not provided; no much larger clone lies one nucleotide away. The library was obtained by the immunoSEQ multiplex PCR assay. What TCRdb holds here is the immuneACCESS table cut down to in-frame rearrangements. Part of the clones is not present; checked against another copy, under half of the missing clones reflect an unresolved V gene, and the others are unexplained. For this sample there are under 150,000 clones; roughly nine tenths appear just once. Just under 5% of the sample is in the top ten clones. The CDR3 runs 16 amino acids, cysteine and phenylalanine included. The only DNA kept is the CDR3, 48 bases in frame from the first base. The CDR1 and CDR2 encoded by the germline V gene are SGHTS and YDEGEE. Relative to germline, V is missing 2 bases and J is missing 5 bases, with 12 bases of the junction outside any gene match.

This sample was taken from a study of control samples from healthy donors and cancer patients (dated by TCRdb to 2018 to 2020). The TCR sequence derives from a man aged 25-45 years in good health. The specimen was blood. The V and J genes are TRBV5-8 and TRBJ2-5; a stretch of 7 junction bases matches TRBD1. The DNA sequence is TGTGCCAGCAGCTTTTCCCGGACAGGCCCGGAGGAGACCCAGTACTTC. This encodes CASSFSRTGPEETQYF.